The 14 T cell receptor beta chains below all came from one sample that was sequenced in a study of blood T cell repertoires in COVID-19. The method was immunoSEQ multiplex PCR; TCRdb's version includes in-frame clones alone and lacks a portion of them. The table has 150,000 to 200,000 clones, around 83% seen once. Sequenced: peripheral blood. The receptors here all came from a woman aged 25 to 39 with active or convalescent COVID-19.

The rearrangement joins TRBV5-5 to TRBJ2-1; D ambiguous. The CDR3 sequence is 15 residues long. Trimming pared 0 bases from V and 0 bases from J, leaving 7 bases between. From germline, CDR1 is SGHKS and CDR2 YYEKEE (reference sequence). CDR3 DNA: TGTGCCAGCAGCTTGGTACACACCTCCTACAATGAGCAGTTCTTC. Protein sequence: CASSLVHTSYNEQFF.

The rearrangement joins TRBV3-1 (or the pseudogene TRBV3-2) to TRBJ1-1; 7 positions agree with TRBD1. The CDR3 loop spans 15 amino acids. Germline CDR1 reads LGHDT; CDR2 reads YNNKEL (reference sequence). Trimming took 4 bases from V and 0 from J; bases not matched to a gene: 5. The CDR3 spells CASSLQTGMNTEAFF. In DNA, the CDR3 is TGTGCCAGCAGCCTTCAGACAGGGATGAACACTGAAGCTTTCTTT.

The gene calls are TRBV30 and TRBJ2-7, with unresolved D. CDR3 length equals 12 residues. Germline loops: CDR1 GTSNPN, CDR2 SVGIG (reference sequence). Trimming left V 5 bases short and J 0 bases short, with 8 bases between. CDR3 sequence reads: CAWGSGSYEQYF. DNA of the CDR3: TGTGCCTGGGGCTCGGGCTCCTACGAGCAGTACTTC.

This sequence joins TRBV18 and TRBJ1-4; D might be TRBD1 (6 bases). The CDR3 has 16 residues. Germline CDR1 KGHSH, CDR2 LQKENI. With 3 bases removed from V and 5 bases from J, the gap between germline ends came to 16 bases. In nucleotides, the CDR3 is TGTGCCAGCTCACCGTTCCACGACAGGAAGAATGAAAAACTGTTTTTT. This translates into CASSPFHDRKNEKLFF.

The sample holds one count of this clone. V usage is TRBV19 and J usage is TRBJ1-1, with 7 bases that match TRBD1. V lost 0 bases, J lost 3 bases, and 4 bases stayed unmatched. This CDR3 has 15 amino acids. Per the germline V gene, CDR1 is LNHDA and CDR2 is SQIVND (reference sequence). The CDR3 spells CASSIDRGQDTEAFF. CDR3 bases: TGTGCCAGTAGTATAGATCGAGGACAGGACACTGAAGCTTTCTTT.

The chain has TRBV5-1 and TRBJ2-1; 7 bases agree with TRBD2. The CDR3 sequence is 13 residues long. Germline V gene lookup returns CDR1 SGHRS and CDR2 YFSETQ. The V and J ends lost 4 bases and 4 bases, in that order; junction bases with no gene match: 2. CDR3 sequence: CASSASGYNEQFF. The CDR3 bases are TGCGCCAGCAGCGCTAGCGGATACAATGAGCAGTTCTTC.

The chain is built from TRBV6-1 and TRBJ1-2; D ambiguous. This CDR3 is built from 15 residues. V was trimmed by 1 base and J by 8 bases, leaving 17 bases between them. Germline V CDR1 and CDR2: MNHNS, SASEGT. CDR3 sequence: CASSEVMARTKGYTF. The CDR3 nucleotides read TGTGCCAGCAGTGAAGTGATGGCCAGAACGAAAGGCTACACCTTC.

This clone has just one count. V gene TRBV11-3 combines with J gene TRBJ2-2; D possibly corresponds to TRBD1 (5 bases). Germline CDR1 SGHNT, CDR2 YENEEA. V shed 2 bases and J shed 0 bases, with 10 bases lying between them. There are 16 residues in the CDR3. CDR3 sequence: CASSLRGGANTGELFF. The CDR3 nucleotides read TGTGCCAGCAGCTTAAGGGGCGGAGCGAACACCGGGGAGCTGTTTTTT.

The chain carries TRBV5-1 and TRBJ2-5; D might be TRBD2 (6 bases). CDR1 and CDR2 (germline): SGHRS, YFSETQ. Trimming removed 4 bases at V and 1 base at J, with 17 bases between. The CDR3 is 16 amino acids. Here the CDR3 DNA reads TGCGCCAGCAGCCCGTACGGGACTTCCGTCCAAGAGACCCAGTACTTC. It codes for CASSPYGTSVQETQYF.

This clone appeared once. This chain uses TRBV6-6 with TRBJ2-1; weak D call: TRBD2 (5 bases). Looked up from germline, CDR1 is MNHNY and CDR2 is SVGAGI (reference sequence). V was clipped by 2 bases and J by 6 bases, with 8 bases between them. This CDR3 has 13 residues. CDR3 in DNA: TGTGCCAGCAGTTACGGACTCCTCAATGAGCAGTTCTTC. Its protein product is CASSYGLLNEQFF.

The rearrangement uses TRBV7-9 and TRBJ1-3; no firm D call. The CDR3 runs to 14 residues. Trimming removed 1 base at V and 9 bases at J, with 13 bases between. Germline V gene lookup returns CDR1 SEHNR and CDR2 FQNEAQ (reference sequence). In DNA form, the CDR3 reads TGTGCCAGCAGCTTAGAGAACAGAGGAGGCACCATATATTTT. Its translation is CASSLENRGGTIYF.

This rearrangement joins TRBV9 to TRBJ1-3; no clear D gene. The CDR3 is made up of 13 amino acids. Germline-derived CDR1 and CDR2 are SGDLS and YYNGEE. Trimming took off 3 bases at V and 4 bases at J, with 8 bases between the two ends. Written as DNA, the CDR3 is TGTGCCAGCAGCGCAGGTGGGGGAAACACCATATATTTT. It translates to CASSAGGGNTIYF.

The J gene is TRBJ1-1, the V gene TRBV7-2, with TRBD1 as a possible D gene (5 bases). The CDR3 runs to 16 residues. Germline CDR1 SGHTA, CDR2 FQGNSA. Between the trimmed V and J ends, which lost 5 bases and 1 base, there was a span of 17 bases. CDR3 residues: CASSASGARENTEAFF. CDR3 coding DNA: TGTGCCAGCAGCGCTAGTGGGGCCAGGGAGAACACTGAAGCTTTCTTT.

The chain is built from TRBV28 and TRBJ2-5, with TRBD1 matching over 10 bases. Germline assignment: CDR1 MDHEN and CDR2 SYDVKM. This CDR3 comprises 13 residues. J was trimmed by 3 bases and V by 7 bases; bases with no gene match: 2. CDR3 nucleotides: TGTGCCAGCAAGACAGGGGGCAAAGAGACCCAGTACTTC. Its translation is CASKTGGKETQYF.